Listed here is a single T cell receptor beta chain. Its antigen is unknown. The entry originates in a study of T-cell reconstitution after alpha-beta-depleted transplantation in children. TCRbeta library preparation incorporated unique molecular identifiers. Using its own MiXCR run on the PCR reads, TCRdb lists one record per CDR3 protein. Here the sample spans under 400,000 distinct CDR3 sequences, around 25% being singletons. Study-wide results and caveats: The origin of alpha-beta T cells about two months after transplant was reportedly several hundred expanded graft clones. When one year had passed after transplant, most T-cell counts and diversity came from newly produced T cells. There were some patients whose high TCRbeta diversity at day 60 came from surviving recipient T cells and thymic progenitors.

V was trimmed by 5 bases and J by 0 bases, leaving 9 bases between them. CDR3 length: 14 residues. The germline V gene has CDR1 SGHRS and CDR2 YFSETQ. Material: PBMCs, mostly from graft donor cells, obtained 180 days after TCRalphabeta/CD19-depleted stem cell transplant. The chain uses TRBV5-1 and TRBJ1-3; D is possibly TRBD1 (5 bases). The sequence was obtained from a male patient younger than 18 who had a stem cell transplant for acute lymphoblastic leukemia, so the T cells may come from the graft donor. CDR3 amino acids: CASREGSSGNTIYF. In DNA form, the CDR3 reads TGCGCCAGCAGGGAGGGGAGCTCTGGAAACACCATATATTTT.